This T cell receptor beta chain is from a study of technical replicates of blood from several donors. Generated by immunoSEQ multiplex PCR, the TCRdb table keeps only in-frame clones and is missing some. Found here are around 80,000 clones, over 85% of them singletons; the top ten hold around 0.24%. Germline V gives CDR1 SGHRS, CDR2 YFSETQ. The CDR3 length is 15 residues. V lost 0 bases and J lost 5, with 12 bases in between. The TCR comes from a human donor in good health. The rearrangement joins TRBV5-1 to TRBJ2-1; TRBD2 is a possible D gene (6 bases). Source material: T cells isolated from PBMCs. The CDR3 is CASSLGLGNNNEQFF. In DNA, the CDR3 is TGCGCCAGCAGCTTGGGACTAGGGAACAACAATGAGCAGTTCTTC.